This entry is about one TCR beta chain. V lost 3 bases, J lost 1 base, and 11 bases lay in between. The CDR3 totals 15 residues. The V gene's germline CDR1 is MNHEY and CDR2 SVGAGI. The data were obtained in a study of response to subunit inactivated influenza vaccine. One entry per CDR3 protein, called by TCRdb with MiXCR from the RT-PCR reads. The sample shows about 540,000 distinct CDR3 sequences, around a quarter of them seen only once. Another study also made use of these data, one on T cells expressing NK-cell markers. That paper states: What made the TCR beta cDNA was 5'RACE template switching with UMIs.

The source was CD4+ T cells sorted from PBMCs, collected roughly 12 days after vaccination. The rearrangement joins TRBV6-5 to TRBJ2-3; no clear D. The clonotype comes from a man in his fifties who received an inactivated influenza vaccine. The CDR3 sequence: CASSYSGLRTDTQYF. In nucleotides, the CDR3 is TGTGCCAGCAGTTATTCGGGCCTCCGCACAGATACGCAGTATTTT.